These 27 T cell receptor beta chains were all obtained from the same sample, sequenced in a study of neurological immune-mediated disorders. TCRdb reprocessed the 5' RACE reads via MiXCR and lists one record per CDR3 protein. The profile shows tens of thousands of distinct CDR3 sequences, about 22% of them singletons. Stated time point: technical triplicate 3. The sequencing input was PBMCs. Source of these receptors: a man in his 60s with HTLV-1-associated myelopathy (HAM/TSP).

At least ten counts were recorded for this clonotype. This chain joins TRBV7-6 and TRBJ1-3; no definite D call. Germline V gives CDR1 SGHVS, CDR2 FNYEAQ. The V end lost 1 base, the J end lost 11 bases, and 6 bases lay between the germline ends. This CDR3 region has 11 residues. The CDR3 reads CASSLGSAIYF. The CDR3 DNA is TGTGCCAGCAGCTTAGGCTCCGCCATATATTTT.

The CDR3 DNA is TGTGCCAGCAGCTCAGCCGCGGACTTCTATACCCCACCTCTAGCCAAAAACATTCAGTACTTC. Translation gives CASSSAADFYTPPLAKNIQYF. The V gene is TRBV6-6, the J gene TRBJ2-4, with D possibly matching TRBD2 (5 bases). In germline, CDR1 is MNHNY, CDR2 SVGAGI (reference sequence). The CDR3 totals 21 residues. With 6 bases removed from V and 0 bases from J, the gap between germline ends came to 30 bases.

Many counts were recorded for this clonotype. The rearrangement uses TRBV18 and TRBJ2-7; 9 positions match TRBD1. Germline lookup yields CDR1 KGHSH and CDR2 LQKENI. There are 14 residues in the CDR3. The V segment lost 5 bases and the J segment 4 bases; nucleotides outside the gene matches: 6. The CDR3 DNA reads as TGTGCCAGCTCATTACAGGGGGCCCTATACGAGCAGTACTTC. Protein product: CASSLQGALYEQYF.

A note on this clonotype: No DNA is shown, since the ends of the CDR3 on it are uncertain; the CDR3 is the one TCRdb lists. J is TRBJ1-1 and V is TRBV7-6. From its first to its last residue, the CDR3 has 21 amino acids. From germline, CDR1 is SGHVS and CDR2 FNYEAQ. CDR3 region: CASSFYICSAPPVGVNTEAFF.

This clonotype occurred many times. Here the CDR3 reads CSAISTPGELFF. The CDR3 coding sequence is TGCAGTGCTATTTCGACCCCAGGGGAGCTGTTTTTT. The rearrangement uses TRBV20-1 and TRBJ2-2; D ambiguous. Germline CDR1 reads DFQATT; CDR2 reads SNEGSKA (reference sequence). Deletions cut 4 bases from V and 8 bases from J, with 11 bases between. This CDR3 spans 12 amino acids.

This clonotype was detected ten times or more. V and J are TRBV24-1 and TRBJ2-3; D is possibly TRBD1 (6 bases). The CDR3 consists of 16 residues. The germline V gene encodes CDR1 KGHDR and CDR2 SFDVKD. The ends were cut back, 4 bases at V and 3 bases at J, with 16 bases in the middle. Written as DNA, the CDR3 is TGTGCCACCAGTGAGCGTCAGGGGAGTTTTACAGATACGCAGTATTTT. This gives the protein CATSERQGSFTDTQYF.

The J gene is TRBJ2-7, the V gene TRBV5-1; D might be TRBD1 (6 bases). The V gene's germline CDR1 is SGHRS and CDR2 YFSETQ. The V end was cut by 0 bases, the J end by 0 bases, with 10 bases between. The CDR3 runs to 15 residues. CDR3 amino acids: CASSLVDRSSYEQYF. CDR3 DNA: TGCGCCAGCAGCTTGGTCGACAGGAGCTCCTACGAGCAGTACTTC.

The sample holds many counts of this clonotype. This rearrangement joins TRBV10-3 to TRBJ2-3; TRBD2 matches at 10 bases. Trimming cost V 3 bases and J 4 bases; bases outside gene matches: 1. This CDR3 is 14 amino acids long. Per the germline V gene, CDR1 is ENHRY and CDR2 is SYGVKD. The chain's CDR3 is CAISDGTSADTQYF. CDR3 nucleotide sequence: TGTGCCATCAGTGACGGGACTAGCGCAGATACGCAGTATTTT.

The DNA for the CDR3 is TGTGCCAGCAGTTATACTAGCGGGAGTCGGTACGAGCAGTACTTC. This gives the protein CASSYTSGSRYEQYF. The genes are TRBV11-2 and TRBJ2-7; TRBD2 agrees at 11 bases. Germline CDR1 SGHAT, CDR2 FQNNGV. The trim removed 6 bases at V and 4 bases at J, leaving 8 bases unmatched. CDR3 size: 15 residues.

This clonotype was found many times. The chain employs TRBV12-3 or TRBV12-4 and TRBJ2-7, with D possibly TRBD1 on 5 matching bases. Trimming removed 5 bases at V and 3 bases at J, with 14 bases between. The CDR3 has 14 residues. The CDR3 DNA sequence: TGTGCCAGCAGTAGGGGTCAAGATCTCTACGAGCAGTACTTC. Translated: CASSRGQDLYEQYF.

Ten or more counts support this clonotype. V and J are TRBV5-1 and TRBJ2-7, with 9 bases matching TRBD1. The germline V gene encodes CDR1 SGHRS and CDR2 YFSETQ. The trim removed 4 bases at V and 7 bases at J, leaving 9 bases unmatched. The CDR3 contains 14 residues. This CDR3 is CASSEPGQGKEQYF. The CDR3 coding sequence is TGCGCCAGCAGCGAACCGGGACAGGGAAAAGAGCAGTACTTC. Complete variable domain (other parts from reference TRBV5-1 and TRBJ2-7): KAGVTQTPRYLIKTRGQQVTLSCSPISGHRSVSWYQQTPGQGLQFLFEYFSETQRNKGNFPGRFSGRQFSNSRSEMNVSTLELGDSALYLCASSEPGQGKEQYFGPGTRLTVT.

At least ten counts were recorded for this clonotype. The chain combines TRBV18 with TRBJ1-1, with a possible D match to TRBD1 (5 bases). This CDR3 comprises 14 residues. V was pared by 6 bases and J by 4 bases, with 15 bases between. Germline CDR1 reads KGHSH; CDR2 reads LQKENI. The CDR3: CASSRGRGGTEAFF. The CDR3 coding sequence is TGTGCCAGCTCCCGTGGGAGGGGAGGCACTGAAGCTTTCTTT.

This clonotype was seen repeatedly, ten times or more. The J gene is TRBJ2-7, the V gene TRBV7-9; D gene unclear. V was shortened by 2 bases and J by 4 bases, with 6 bases between the two germline ends. CDR3 length equals 12 residues. Germline V lookup: CDR1 SEHNR, CDR2 FQNEAQ (reference sequence). The CDR3 sequence is CASSLNSYEQYF. DNA for the CDR3: TGTGCCAGCAGCTTAAACAGTTACGAGCAGTACTTC.

This clonotype appeared many times. The rearrangement uses TRBV12-3 or TRBV12-4 and TRBJ2-2; no reliable D call. CDR3 size: 13 residues. The V and J ends lost 1 base and 7 bases respectively, with 7 bases between them. The CDR3 nucleotides read TGTGCCAGCAGTTTAGGGGATGGCGGGGAGCTGTTTTTT. Its translation is CASSLGDGGELFF.

The chain is built from TRBV5-1 and TRBJ1-1, with D perhaps matching TRBD1 (6 bases). This CDR3 spans 15 amino acids. The ends were cut back, 2 bases at V and 1 base at J, with 12 bases in the middle. Germline V gene data show CDR1 as SGHRS and CDR2 as YFSETQ. DNA for the CDR3: TGCGCCAGCAGCTTACAGTCGACAGGGAACACTGAAGCTTTCTTT. Encoded protein: CASSLQSTGNTEAFF.

This clonotype was picked up many times. This sequence joins TRBV20-1 and TRBJ2-7; a possible D gene is TRBD2 (5 bases). The germline V and J ends were trimmed by 2 bases and 5 bases, with 25 bases remaining between them. The germline V gene has CDR1 DFQATT and CDR2 SNEGSKA (reference sequence). This CDR3 comprises 17 residues. The CDR3 DNA reads TGCAGTGCTAGACCATCGGAGGCCGCCCAAAGCGTCCACGAGCAGTACTTC. Amino acids: CSARPSEAAQSVHEQYF.

The CDR3 is CASSLAPLAGGPSYEQYF. In DNA form, the CDR3 reads TGCGCCAGCAGCTTGGCTCCCCTAGCGGGAGGCCCTTCCTACGAGCAGTACTTC. The V call is TRBV5-1, the J call TRBJ2-7, with 11 bases identical to TRBD2. Unmatched junction bases numbered 9, after V lost 0 bases and J lost 1 base. Germline values: CDR1 SGHRS, CDR2 YFSETQ. The CDR3 totals 18 residues.

The table lists this clonotype with many counts. V gene TRBV5-5 combines with J gene TRBJ2-2; D possibly matches TRBD1 or TRBD2 (5 bases each). The V and J ends lost 2 bases and 5 bases respectively, with 13 bases between them. Germline values: CDR1 SGHKS, CDR2 YYEKEE (reference sequence). This CDR3 has 15 amino acids. CDR3 sequence (DNA): TGTGCCAGCAGCTTTTGGGGGAGTGGAACCGGGGAGCTGTTTTTT. As protein: CASSFWGSGTGELFF.

This clonotype has ten or more counts. This CDR3 is CSASRTSTDTQYF. CDR3 DNA: TGCAGTGCTAGCCGGACTAGCACAGATACGCAGTATTTT. The chain recombines TRBV20-1 with TRBJ2-3; D might be TRBD2 (5 bases). CDR1 DFQATT and CDR2 SNEGSKA come from the germline V gene (reference sequence). The V and J ends lost 3 bases and 0 bases respectively, with 7 bases between them. The CDR3 sequence is 13 residues long.

This chain uses TRBV19 with TRBJ2-2; a possible D gene is TRBD1 (6 bases). Trimming cost V 4 bases and J 7 bases, with 10 bases left between them. Germline CDR1 is LNHDA and CDR2 is SQIVND (reference sequence). The CDR3 has 13 amino acids. CDR3 DNA sequence: TGTGCCAGTAGTACGACAGGCTACGGGGAGCTGTTTTTT. This sequence encodes CASSTTGYGELFF.

This clonotype was detected ten times or more. At one boundary the junction diverges from the germline segment, which might be a read error. The chain carries TRBV29-1 and TRBJ2-5; D ambiguous. There are 12 residues in the CDR3. Germline CDR1 reads SQVTM; CDR2 reads ANQGSEA. CDR3 loop: CSIDVFQETQYF. CDR3 nucleotides: TGCAGCATTGACGTCTTCCAAGAGACCCAGTACTTC.

This clonotype was seen at least ten times. The V and J genes are TRBV28 and TRBJ2-7; 8 bases fit TRBD2. This CDR3 is 14 amino acids long. Germline CDR1 is MDHEN and CDR2 is SYDVKM. Trimming cost V 8 bases and J 5 bases; bases outside gene matches: 11. The CDR3 sequence is CASRRGGAVNEQYF. The CDR3 bases are TGTGCCAGCCGCCGGGGGGGGGCCGTAAACGAGCAGTACTTC.

This clonotype was counted ten times or more. The gene calls are TRBV5-1 and TRBJ2-7; 15 bases map to TRBD2. Germline lookup yields CDR1 SGHRS and CDR2 YFSETQ. This CDR3 has 15 residues. The junction had 5 bases not matched to a gene; V was cut back by 4 bases and J by 6 bases. For the CDR3, the DNA is TGCGCCAGCAGCATAGGGACTAGCGGGAGGAGCGAGCAGTACTTC. Its protein product is CASSIGTSGRSEQYF.

This clonotype was recorded at least ten times. The V call is TRBV15, the J call TRBJ2-2; 11 bases align to TRBD1. In germline, CDR1 is LNHNV, CDR2 YYDKDF (reference sequence). V shed 5 bases, J shed 5 bases, and the junction held 13 bases outside the gene matches. This CDR3 has 18 amino acids. The CDR3 bases are TGTGCCACCAGCCGGGGACAGGGGGACACCCTGCGAACCGGGGAGCTGTTTTTT. Protein product: CATSRGQGDTLRTGELFF.

V gene TRBV7-2 combines with J gene TRBJ1-1; TRBD1 is a possible D gene (5 bases). The CDR3 covers 15 residues. The V gene's germline CDR1 is SGHTA and CDR2 FQGNSA. The ends were cut back, 5 bases at V and 0 bases at J, with 13 bases in the middle. For the CDR3, the DNA is TGTGCCAGCAGCCCCCGACAGACCATGAACACTGAAGCTTTCTTT. This gives the protein CASSPRQTMNTEAFF.

There are many counts of this clonotype. The chain employs TRBV21-1 and TRBJ1-2; TRBD1, as called in the table, went unchecked against the DNA. TRBV21-1 counts as a pseudogene. CDR3 length: 17 residues. The CDR3 DNA sequence: TGTGCCAGCAGCAAAGCTTTAAGGGACAGGGTTAACTATGGCTACACCTTC. Translation gives CASSKALRDRVNYGYTF.

Many counts were recorded for this clonotype. The J gene is TRBJ1-2, the V gene TRBV3-1; D is unresolved. The germline gives CDR1 LGHDT, CDR2 YNNKEL (reference sequence). Trimming removed 5 bases at V and 6 bases at J, with 16 bases between. The CDR3 covers 14 residues. In DNA, the CDR3 is TGTGCCAGCAGCATGAGCCTGTTCCTTGATGGCTACACCTTC. It specifies CASSMSLFLDGYTF.